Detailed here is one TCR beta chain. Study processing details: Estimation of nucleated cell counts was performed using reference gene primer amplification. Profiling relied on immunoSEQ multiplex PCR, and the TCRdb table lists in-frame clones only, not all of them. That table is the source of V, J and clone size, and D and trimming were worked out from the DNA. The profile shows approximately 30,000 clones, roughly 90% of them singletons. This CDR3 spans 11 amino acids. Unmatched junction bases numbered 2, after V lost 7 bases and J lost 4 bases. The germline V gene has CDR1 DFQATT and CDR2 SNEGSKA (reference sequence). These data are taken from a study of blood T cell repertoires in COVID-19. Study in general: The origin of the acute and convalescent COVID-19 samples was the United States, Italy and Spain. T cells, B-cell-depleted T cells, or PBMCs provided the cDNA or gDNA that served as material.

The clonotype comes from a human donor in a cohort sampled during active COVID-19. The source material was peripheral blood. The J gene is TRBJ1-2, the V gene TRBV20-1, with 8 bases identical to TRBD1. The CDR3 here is CSGTGIYGYTF. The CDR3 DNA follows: TGCAGTGGGACAGGGATCTATGGCTACACCTTC.